One and the same sample provided the 18 T cell receptor beta chains below, sequenced in a study of CD8 T cells in Susac syndrome. An input of about 0.5 to 1 ug of RNA was subjected to reverse transcription using random hexamers. One entry per CDR3 protein results from TCRdb running MiXCR on the immunoSEQ multiplex PCR reads. The table has about 150,000 distinct CDR3 sequences, around 95% seen once. Material: CD8+ T cells from PBMCs. The source of these receptors is a human donor with multiple sclerosis.

This sequence joins TRBV6-4 and TRBJ2-6; D might be TRBD1 (5 bases). The V gene lost 3 bases and the J gene lost 4 bases, with 13 bases spanning the gap. The CDR3 length is 16 residues. Germline V lookup: CDR1 MRHNA, CDR2 SNTAGT. In DNA form, the CDR3 reads TGTGCCAGCAGTGAAGGGCAGGGCCCCGGGGCCAACGTCCTGACTTTC. Protein product: CASSEGQGPGANVLTF.

The chain employs TRBV3-1 and TRBJ2-5, with 7 bases that match TRBD1. CDR3 size: 17 residues. V shed 5 bases and J 0 bases; nucleotides not matched to a gene: 12. From germline, CDR1 is LGHDT and CDR2 YNNKEL (reference sequence). The CDR3 sequence is CASSTPLTGAHQETQYF. In DNA, the CDR3 is TGTGCCAGCAGCACCCCCTTAACAGGGGCACACCAAGAGACCCAGTACTTC.

The genes are TRBV15 and TRBJ2-7; tentatively, D is TRBD2 (5 bases). Germline loops: CDR1 LNHNV, CDR2 YYDKDF (reference sequence). Between the trimmed V and J ends, which lost 3 bases and 4 bases, there was a span of 13 bases. This CDR3 is 14 amino acids long. The CDR3 nucleotides read TGTGCCACCAGCAGTCCGGGTCGCGGGTACGAGCAGTACGTC. Encoded protein: CATSSPGRGYEQYV.

This sequence joins TRBV5-1 and TRBJ1-1, with TRBD1 identical over 7 bases. Looked up from germline, CDR1 is SGHRS and CDR2 is YFSETQ. The CDR3 is 15 residues long. V dropped 4 bases and J dropped 0; count of bases not matched to a gene: 6. The CDR3 reads CASSAGQNMNTEAFF. The CDR3 nucleotides read TGCGCCAGCAGCGCGGGACAGAACATGAACACTGAAGCTTTCTTT.

The chain has TRBV13 and TRBJ2-7, with TRBD2 identical over 14 bases. This CDR3 comprises 16 residues. Trimming removed 4 bases from V and 1 base from J; junction bases left unmatched: 3. CDR1 and CDR2 from the germline V gene are PRHDT and FYEKMQ (reference sequence). The CDR3 is CASSSTSGGESYEQYF. Here the CDR3 DNA reads TGTGCCAGCAGCTCGACTAGCGGGGGGGAATCCTACGAGCAGTACTTC.

The rearrangement uses TRBV4-2 and TRBJ2-7, with 8 nucleotides matching TRBD2. Germline V gives CDR1 LGHNA, CDR2 YNFKEQ. V shed 0 bases, J shed 4 bases, and the junction held 5 bases outside the gene matches. The CDR3 covers 15 residues. CDR3 nucleotide sequence: TGTGCCAGCAGCCAAGAAGTGAGCGGGGGTTACGAGCAGTACGTC. This encodes CASSQEVSGGYEQYV.

The chain uses TRBV5-1 and TRBJ2-5, with 7 bases aligning to TRBD2. The V and J ends lost 0 bases and 4 bases, in that order; junction bases with no gene match: 6. There are 15 residues in the CDR3. Per the germline V gene, CDR1 is SGHRS and CDR2 is YFSETQ. The CDR3 coding sequence is TGCGCCAGCAGCTTGGCCAGGACTAGAGGAGAGACCCAGTACTTC. This codes for CASSLARTRGETQYF.

The chain joins TRBV7-8 to TRBJ2-7, with D possibly called TRBD1 or TRBD2 (6 bases each). This CDR3 spans 17 amino acids. Trimming cost V 4 bases and J 2 bases, with 21 bases left between them. The germline gives CDR1 SGHVS, CDR2 FQNEAQ. The CDR3 region has the DNA TGTGCCAGCAGCTCGACCCCCTTGGGGGGCACACCCTACGAGCAGTACGTC. Translated, it gives CASSSTPLGGTPYEQYV.

V gene TRBV15 combines with J gene TRBJ2-1; weak D call: TRBD1 (6 bases). Trimming stripped 8 bases from V and 0 bases from J, with 17 bases between. The CDR3 covers 16 residues. Germline loops: CDR1 LNHNV, CDR2 YYDKDF (reference sequence). DNA for the CDR3: TGTGCCACCTATAACGGGACACCCTACTCCTACAATGAGCAGTTCTTC. It is translated as CATYNGTPYSYNEQFF.

V usage is TRBV11-2 and J usage is TRBJ2-5; maybe TRBD2 (5 bases). The CDR3 contains 17 residues. V lost 1 base and J 5 bases, leaving 20 bases between the germline ends. Germline CDR1 and CDR2: SGHAT and FQNNGV. The CDR3 coding sequence is TGTGCCAGCAGCTTAGTGCAGGCCAGCGGATCTCGGGAGACCCAGTACTTC. This gives the protein CASSLVQASGSRETQYF.

The chain is built from TRBV20-1 and TRBJ2-7; 7 nucleotides match TRBD2. The CDR3 length is 15 residues. Per germline, CDR1 DFQATT and CDR2 SNEGSKA (reference sequence). The J segment lost 3 bases and the V segment lost 0 bases, leaving 8 bases of the junction unmatched. Here the CDR3 DNA reads TGCAGTGCTAGAGATGAGCAACTAGCGTACTACGAGCAGTACTTC. This sequence encodes CSARDEQLAYYEQYF.

The V and J genes are TRBV29-1 and TRBJ2-5, with D perhaps TRBD1 (6 bases). Trimming shortened V by 3 bases and J by 3 bases, and 11 bases separated the two germline ends. CDR1 SQVTM and CDR2 ANQGSEA come from the germline V gene. CDR3 size: 13 residues. DNA of the CDR3: TGCAGCGTTGATTTTCGGACAGAAGAGACCCAGTACTTC. It specifies CSVDFRTEETQYF.

This chain uses TRBV6-5 with TRBJ2-3; 10 bases fit TRBD1. This CDR3 is 17 amino acids long. V lost 2 bases, J lost 2 bases, and 7 bases stayed unmatched. Germline loops: CDR1 MNHEY, CDR2 SVGAGI. Written as DNA, the CDR3 is TGTGCCAGCAGTTACCCCAGGGACAGGGGATACACAGATACGCAGTATTTT. Translated: CASSYPRDRGYTDTQYF.

The rearrangement links TRBV7-6 to TRBJ2-7, with no clear D. Germline loops: CDR1 SGHVS, CDR2 FNYEAQ. The CDR3 has 13 residues. Trimming took 1 base from V and 5 from J, leaving 9 bases between them. The CDR3 spells CASSLGAENEQYF. The CDR3 coding sequence is TGTGCCAGCAGCTTAGGGGCGGAGAACGAGCAGTACTTC.

This rearrangement joins TRBV29-1 to TRBJ2-5, with no clear D. Germline V gene data show CDR1 as SQVTM and CDR2 as ANQGSEA. The CDR3 loop spans 15 amino acids. CDR3 nucleotides: TGCACCTGTTGGGGTGGGGATTCAAGGCAAGAGACCCAGTACTTC. Translated, it gives CTCWGGDSRQETQYF.

V and J are TRBV12-3 or TRBV12-4 and TRBJ1-2; D unresolved. The V end lost 10 bases, the J end lost 3 bases, and 9 bases lay between the germline ends. CDR3 size: 11 residues. The CDR3 loop reads CAIEDDYGYTF. The CDR3 coding sequence is TGTGCCATCGAGGACGACTATGGCTACACCTTC.

J is TRBJ2-7 and V is TRBV2; the D gene is possibly TRBD1 (5 bases). Trimming took 0 bases from V and 4 from J, leaving 13 bases between them. CDR1 and CDR2 from the germline V gene are SNHLY and FYNNEI. This CDR3 comprises 15 residues. CDR3 DNA: TGTGCCAGCAGTGAAGCCCAGGGCAGGGTTTACGAGCAGTACGTC. Translation: CASSEAQGRVYEQYV.

The gene calls are TRBV9 and TRBJ2-5; the D call may be TRBD1 or TRBD2 (5 bases each). The germline gives CDR1 SGDLS, CDR2 YYNGEE. The CDR3 consists of 15 residues. V was shortened by 3 bases and J by 2 bases, with 14 bases between the two germline ends. The CDR3 protein is CASSGGGGAQETQYF. The CDR3 DNA reads TGTGCCAGCAGCGGCGGTGGGGGAGCTCAAGAGACCCAGTACTTC.